This T cell receptor beta chain was retrieved from a study of vaccination and CD4 T cells after COVID-19. Study-wide context: Stimulation of the cells used overlapping spike peptide pools from SARS-CoV-2 and from the common cold coronaviruses HCoV-NL63, HCoV-OC43 and HCoV-229E. Each of the control cultures got a CEFX pool, an HIV-1 Nef pool, or no peptide.

This clonotype was found a few times. Its cognate antigen is unknown. Noted treatment: roughly 10-day PBMC culture with coronavirus spike peptide pools or control peptides (ViraFEST assay). Sequencing of cultured CD4+ T cell DNA used the Oncomine TCR Beta short-read assay. TCRdb reanalysed the PCR reads using MiXCR and keeps one entry per CDR3 protein. The sample records some 2,900 distinct CDR3 sequences, about 34% being singletons. Germline V gene lookup returns CDR1 LNHDA and CDR2 SQIVND (reference sequence). V was trimmed by 6 bases and J by 3 bases, leaving 11 bases between them. CDR3 length: 13 residues.

The rearrangement links TRBV19 to TRBJ1-2; D is ambiguous. The sequence was collected from a human donor who had recovered from COVID-19. Sequenced: CD4+ T cells from blood, cultured in vitro. The CDR3 sequence: CASSEGKDYGYTF. The CDR3 coding sequence is TGTGCCAGTAGCGAAGGGAAAGACTATGGCTACACCTTC.